What follows are 11 T cell receptor beta chains derived from one specimen sequenced in a study of molecular identifiers for immune sequencing clone quantification. TCRdb processed the PCR reads anew with MiXCR; each CDR3 protein has one entry. The table shows about 60,000 distinct CDR3 sequences, with 15% to 20% occurring only once. The sample comprised naive CD8+ T cells from blood, with Jurkat cell RNA spiked in. Subset meaning: FACS-sorted CD8+CD4-CCR7+CD45RA+ naive T cells. The source is a human donor in good health. Some libraries in this study had Jurkat cell RNA spiked in.

This clonotype was seen at least ten times. The CDR3 region has the DNA TGTGCCAGCAGCTTTAGGGGGAGCTATCCAGATACGCAGTATTTT. Amino acids: CASSFRGSYPDTQYF. The chain carries TRBV7-8 and TRBJ2-3; D is perhaps TRBD1 (6 bases). Germline V gene data show CDR1 as SGHVS and CDR2 as FQNEAQ. V dropped 3 bases and J dropped 4 bases, with 14 bases sitting between them. The CDR3 spans 15 residues.

This clonotype was recorded at least ten times. V and J are TRBV6-1 and TRBJ2-7; D remains unclear. The germline V gene encodes CDR1 MNHNS and CDR2 SASEGT. The ends were cut back, 7 bases at V and 2 bases at J, with 12 bases in the middle. The CDR3 extends over 13 amino acids. CDR3 sequence reads: CASIQDGPYEQYF. CDR3 nucleotides: TGTGCCAGCATCCAGGACGGCCCCTACGAGCAGTACTTC.

This clonotype was picked up many times. A junction end diverges from the germline sequence, so it may reflect a read error. The CDR3 coding sequence is TGTGCCAGCAGCCCTGGGACTAGCGAGATCTTC. Its translation: CASSPGTSEIF. The chain carries TRBV7-2 and TRBJ2-1, with 10 bases lining up with TRBD2. The CDR3 is made up of 11 amino acids. Per germline, CDR1 SGHTA and CDR2 FQGNSA.

This sequence joins TRBV7-9 and TRBJ2-7; TRBD1 matches at 10 bases. Germline V gives CDR1 SEHNR, CDR2 FQNEAQ (reference sequence). Trimming cost V 1 base and J 3 bases; bases outside gene matches: 3. The CDR3 runs 15 residues. CDR3 bases: TGTGCCAGCAGCTTAGGAGGGACAGGGGACTACGAGCAGTACTTC. This sequence encodes CASSLGGTGDYEQYF.

This clonotype was counted many times. V usage is TRBV27 and J usage is TRBJ2-7, with a weak D call TRBD2 (5 bases). This CDR3 is 15 amino acids long. Per the germline V gene, CDR1 is MNHEY and CDR2 is SMNVEV (reference sequence). Between the trimmed V and J ends, which lost 5 bases and 2 bases, there was a span of 16 bases. CDR3 sequence reads: CASSPTRAGTYEQYF. The CDR3 region has the DNA TGTGCCAGCAGTCCCACCCGCGCCGGGACCTACGAGCAGTACTTC.

The chain has TRBV20-1 and TRBJ2-1, with 10 bases matching TRBD2. CDR1 is DFQATT and CDR2 is SNEGSKA in the germline V gene (reference sequence). This CDR3 region has 14 residues. J lost 6 bases, V lost 6 bases, and 8 bases had no gene match. CDR3 coding DNA: TGCAGTGCCGACGCCGGGACTAGCGTCAATGAGCAGTTCTTC. It is translated as CSADAGTSVNEQFF.

This clonotype came up many times. The genes are TRBV20-1 and TRBJ2-1; 13 nucleotides match TRBD2. Germline lookup yields CDR1 DFQATT and CDR2 SNEGSKA (reference sequence). This CDR3 spans 15 amino acids. Germline trimming cut 4 bases from V and 6 bases from J; bases unmatched to any gene: 6. The CDR3 region is CSAIGLAGAGNEQFF. The DNA of the CDR3 is TGCAGTGCTATCGGACTAGCGGGAGCCGGCAATGAGCAGTTCTTC.

Many counts were recorded for this clonotype. The chain links TRBV7-9 to TRBJ1-4, with D perhaps TRBD1 (5 bases). The germline V gene has CDR1 SEHNR and CDR2 FQNEAQ (reference sequence). V dropped 4 bases and J dropped 4 bases, with 16 bases sitting between them. This CDR3 is built from 16 residues. CDR3 in amino acids: CASSYSGGSHNEKLFF. The CDR3 bases are TGTGCCAGCAGCTACTCCGGGGGGTCTCATAATGAAAAACTGTTTTTT.

In this sample, this clonotype turned up many times. The J gene is TRBJ1-5, the V gene TRBV20-1; 7 positions agree with TRBD1. Germline values: CDR1 DFQATT, CDR2 SNEGSKA (reference sequence). V lost 5 bases, J lost 3 bases, and 19 bases stayed unmatched. This CDR3 comprises 18 residues. CDR3: CSALTLNRDRRTNQPQHF. The CDR3 DNA sequence: TGCAGTGCTCTTACATTGAACCGGGACAGAAGAACCAATCAGCCCCAGCATTTT.

At least ten counts were recorded for this clonotype. This sequence joins TRBV28 and TRBJ2-5, with 11 nucleotides matching TRBD2. The V and J ends lost 5 bases and 0 bases, in that order; junction bases with no gene match: 2. The CDR3 length is 15 residues. Germline assignment: CDR1 MDHEN and CDR2 SYDVKM. This chain's CDR3 is CASSTSGSYQETQYF. CDR3 DNA: TGTGCCAGCAGTACTAGCGGGAGTTACCAAGAGACCCAGTACTTC.

This clonotype was counted at least ten times. V usage is TRBV7-6 and J usage is TRBJ2-2; TRBD2 matches at 12 bases. Germline assignment: CDR1 SGHVS and CDR2 FNYEAQ. The V and J ends lost 2 bases and 5 bases, in that order; junction bases with no gene match: 9. CDR3 length: 18 residues. CDR3 sequence: CASSLSWTSGIGTGELFF. CDR3 DNA sequence: TGTGCCAGCAGCTTATCCTGGACTAGCGGGATAGGGACCGGGGAGCTGTTTTTT.